Below, 9 T cell receptor beta chains from the same sample are listed, as sequenced in a study of T cells in Graves' hyperthyroidism and ophthalmopathy. RNA transcripts gave rise to amplified TCR beta CDR3 regions. The TCR CDR3 was amplified in a first-round RT-PCR using the HTBI primer set. TCRdb ran MiXCR on the multiplex PCR reads and lists one entry per CDR3 protein. The top ten clones hold 8.2% of a sample with some 600,000 distinct CDR3 sequences, about 45% of them seen once. The sequenced sample consisted of peripheral blood or thyroid tissue (not recorded which). These receptors originate from a woman younger than 35 with Graves' hyperthyroidism.

The chain carries TRBV2 and TRBJ1-1; D not certain. The CDR3 is 15 amino acids. Deletions cut 6 bases from V and 10 bases from J, with 24 bases between. Germline V gives CDR1 SNHLY, CDR2 FYNNEI. CDR3 protein: CASSLLSALMRGAFF. CDR3 sequence (DNA): TGTGCCAGCAGCCTCCTTTCGGCGCTCATGAGAGGAGCTTTCTTT.

The chain carries TRBV7-9 and TRBJ1-6; 8 nucleotides agree with TRBD1. The CDR3 loop spans 14 amino acids. Germline lookup yields CDR1 SEHNR and CDR2 FQNEAQ (reference sequence). V was pared by 3 bases and J by 15 bases, with 10 bases of the junction left unmatched. CDR3 DNA: TGTGCCAGCAGCTTGAAGCAGGGGGCAAAGGGCCTCCACTTT. Amino acids: CASSLKQGAKGLHF.

The table lists this clonotype with a few counts. The CDR3 spells CASSLPGRDQPQHF. CDR3 coding DNA: TGTGCCAGCAGTCTACCAGGACGGGATCAGCCCCAGCATTTT. V and J are TRBV12-3 or TRBV12-4 and TRBJ1-5; D is undetermined. This CDR3 comprises 14 residues. V lost 5 bases and J lost 5, with 13 bases in between.

This clonotype was seen more than once but under ten times. The gene calls are TRBV7-6 and TRBJ1-1; no firm D call. There are 15 residues in the CDR3. The V gene lost 2 bases and the J gene lost 5 bases, with 15 bases spanning the gap. Germline V gene lookup returns CDR1 SGHVS and CDR2 FNYEAQ. The DNA of the CDR3 is TGTGCCAGCAGCTTAACGGTCTCCGGCCCGACTGAAGCTTTCTTT. It translates to CASSLTVSGPTEAFF.

The J gene is TRBJ2-5, the V gene TRBV7-2; D remains ambiguous. The CDR3 runs 15 residues. Trimming took off 6 bases at V and 2 bases at J, with 16 bases between the two ends. Germline V gives CDR1 SGHTA, CDR2 FQGNSA. The CDR3 nucleotides are TGTGCCAGCAGTTACTCAGGTGGGCAGCAAGAGACCCAGTACTTC. Its protein product is CASSYSGGQQETQYF.

The chain is built from TRBV2 and TRBJ1-5, with D possibly being TRBD1 (6 bases). Deletions cut 3 bases from V and 7 bases from J, with 10 bases between. The CDR3 extends over 13 amino acids. From germline, CDR1 is SNHLY and CDR2 FYNNEI. CDR3 region: CASSDRGSQPQHF. Written as DNA, the CDR3 is TGTGCCAGCAGTGATAGGGGGTCCCAGCCCCAGCATTTT.

CDR3 amino acids: CASRGTGGMNTEAFF. The CDR3 DNA reads as TGTGCCAGCAGAGGGACGGGGGGCATGAACACTGAAGCTTTCTTT. This chain connects TRBV6-1 to TRBJ1-1; possibly TRBD1 for D (6 bases). This CDR3 has 15 residues. V was cut by 6 bases and J by 0 bases, with 14 bases left in between. Germline CDR1 MNHNS, CDR2 SASEGT.

The chain couples TRBV29-1 to TRBJ1-2, with 10 bases that match TRBD1. V trimming: 8 bases; J trimming: 10 bases; junction bases outside the gene matches: 4. The length of the CDR3 is 10 residues. Germline CDR1 is SQVTM and CDR2 is ANQGSEA. CDR3 DNA sequence: TGCAGCCTGGACAGGGGGGACTACACCTTC. Encoded protein: CSLDRGDYTF.

Remarks on this clonotype: An end of the junction does not agree with germline; a read error may underlie this. The genes are TRBV5-1 and TRBJ1-1; a weak D match, TRBD1 (5 bases). The germline V gene encodes CDR1 SGHRS and CDR2 YFSETQ. The CDR3 is 14 amino acids. The CDR3 loop reads CAGSSGPSNTEAFF. DNA for the CDR3: TGCGCCGGCAGCTCGGGACCGTCGAACACTGAAGCTTTCTTT.